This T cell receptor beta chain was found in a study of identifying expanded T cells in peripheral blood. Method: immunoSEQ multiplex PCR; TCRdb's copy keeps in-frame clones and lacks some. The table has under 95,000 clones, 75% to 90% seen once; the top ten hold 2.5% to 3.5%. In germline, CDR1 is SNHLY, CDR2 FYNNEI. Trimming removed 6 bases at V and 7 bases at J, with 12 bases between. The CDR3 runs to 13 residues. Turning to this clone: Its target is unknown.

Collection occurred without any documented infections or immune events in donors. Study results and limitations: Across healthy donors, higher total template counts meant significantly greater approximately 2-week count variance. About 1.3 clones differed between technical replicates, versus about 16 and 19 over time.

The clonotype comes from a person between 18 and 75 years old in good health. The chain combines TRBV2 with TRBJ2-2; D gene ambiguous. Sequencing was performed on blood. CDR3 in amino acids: CASSSHFLGELFF. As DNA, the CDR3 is TGTGCCAGCAGCTCCCATTTTCTCGGGGAGCTGTTTTTT. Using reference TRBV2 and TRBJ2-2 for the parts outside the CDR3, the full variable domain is EPEVTQTPSHQVTQMGQEVILRCVPISNHLYFYWYRQILGQKVEFLVSFYNNEISEKSEIFDDQFSVERPDGSNFTLKIRSTKLEDSAMYFCASSSHFLGELFFGEGSRLTVL.